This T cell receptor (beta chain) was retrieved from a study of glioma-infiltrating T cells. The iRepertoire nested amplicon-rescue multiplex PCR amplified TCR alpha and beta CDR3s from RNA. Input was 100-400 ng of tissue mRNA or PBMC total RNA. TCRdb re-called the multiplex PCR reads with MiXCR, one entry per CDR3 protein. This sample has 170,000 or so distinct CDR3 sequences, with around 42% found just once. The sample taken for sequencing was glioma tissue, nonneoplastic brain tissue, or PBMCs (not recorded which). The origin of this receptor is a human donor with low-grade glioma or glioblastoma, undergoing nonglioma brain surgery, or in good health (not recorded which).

In DNA form, the CDR3 reads TGTGCCCTTAAGGGGGCGACCGGGGAGCTGTTTTTT. It yields the protein CALKGATGELFF. The J gene is TRBJ2-2, the V gene TRBV28; 7 bases are shared with TRBD1. V dropped 11 bases and J dropped 5; count of bases not matched to a gene: 5. Germline values: CDR1 MDHEN, CDR2 SYDVKM. The length of the CDR3 is 12 residues.